Presented here are 17 T cell receptor beta chains from one specimen sequenced in a study of cytomegalovirus exposure and HLA in healthy donors. Primers included in the PCR were 60 Vbeta and 13 Jbeta primers. Repertoires were generated with immunoSEQ multiplex PCR, while TCRdb's copy carries only in-frame clones and drops some. The sample has 130,000 or so clones, around 77% seen once; the top ten hold around 1.2%. Sequencing was performed on PBMCs. The origin of the receptors is a man over 45 in good health and CMV-seronegative.

The gene calls are TRBV15 and TRBJ2-3, with a weak D call TRBD1 (6 bases). Trimming took 6 bases from V and 1 from J, leaving 11 bases between them. There are 14 residues in the CDR3. Germline CDR1 LNHNV, CDR2 YYDKDF (reference sequence). The CDR3 loop reads CATRGSGGTDTQYF. The CDR3 coding sequence is TGTGCCACCAGGGGGTCAGGGGGCACAGATACGCAGTATTTT.

This chain connects TRBV29-1 to TRBJ2-5; D is unclear. The V end lost 0 bases, the J end lost 1 base, and 9 bases lay between the germline ends. Germline assignment: CDR1 SQVTM and CDR2 ANQGSEA. The CDR3 runs to 14 residues. The CDR3 nucleotides read TGCAGCGTTGAAGACTGGCCAGGCCAAGAGACCCAGTACTTC. This sequence encodes CSVEDWPGQETQYF.

The table lists this clone with a few counts. V usage is TRBV7-2 and J usage is TRBJ2-1; 9 bases match TRBD2. The CDR3 is 16 amino acids. Germline-derived CDR1 and CDR2 are SGHTA and FQGNSA. V dropped 5 bases and J dropped 9; count of bases not matched to a gene: 14. DNA of the CDR3: TGTGCCAGCAGCGAGACGGCTAGCGGGATGATGGGTGAGCAGTTCTTC. Its translation is CASSETASGMMGEQFF.

The rearrangement links TRBV29-1 to TRBJ2-1; 10 bases match TRBD2. Trimming at V came to 5 bases and at J to 4 bases, leaving 5 bases not matched to a gene. CDR3 length equals 14 residues. Germline V gives CDR1 SQVTM, CDR2 ANQGSEA. CDR3 sequence (DNA): TGCAGCGTTCGGACTAGCGGAGAGTACAATGAGCAGTTCTTC. Amino acid sequence: CSVRTSGEYNEQFF.

The table lists this clone with a count of one. The gene calls are TRBV27 and TRBJ2-7, with D uncertain. There are 16 residues in the CDR3. Germline values: CDR1 MNHEY, CDR2 SMNVEV (reference sequence). Trimming removed 6 bases at V and 4 bases at J, with 22 bases between. This CDR3 reads CASSLHAAATPYEQYF. In DNA form, the CDR3 reads TGTGCCAGCAGCTTACACGCGGCAGCGACTCCTTACGAGCAGTACTTC.

This chain joins TRBV29-1 and TRBJ1-4, with TRBD1 matching 8 bases. The CDR3 consists of 13 residues. Germline values: CDR1 SQVTM, CDR2 ANQGSEA. Trimming removed 4 bases from V and 6 bases from J; junction bases left unmatched: 4. The CDR3 coding sequence is TGCAGCGTTGTTTGGACAGGGCATGAAAAACTGTTTTTT. It yields the protein CSVVWTGHEKLFF.

The V call is TRBV6-5, the J call TRBJ2-5; possibly TRBD1 for D (6 bases). Germline lookup yields CDR1 MNHEY and CDR2 SVGAGI. CDR3 length equals 13 residues. The ends were cut back, 5 bases at V and 5 bases at J, with 12 bases in the middle. The CDR3 DNA reads TGTGCCAGCAGTACTCAGGGGAAGGAGACCCAGTACTTC. It specifies CASSTQGKETQYF.

CDR3: CASSVEPSGGTEAFF. As DNA, the CDR3 is TGTGCCAGCAGCGTAGAACCCAGTGGTGGCACTGAAGCTTTCTTT. This chain connects TRBV9 to TRBJ1-1, with D uncertain. The CDR3 runs to 15 residues. Per the germline V gene, CDR1 is SGDLS and CDR2 is YYNGEE. V lost 0 bases, J lost 4 bases, and 13 bases lay in between.

This chain joins TRBV7-2 and TRBJ1-1, with a possible D match to TRBD1 (5 bases). Between the trimmed V and J ends, which lost 5 bases and 4 bases, there was a span of 11 bases. CDR1 is SGHTA and CDR2 is FQGNSA in the germline V gene. The CDR3 length is 13 residues. CDR3 nucleotide sequence: TGTGCCAGCAGCGTACAGGAAACCACTGAAGCTTTCTTT. This translates into CASSVQETTEAFF.

The chain uses TRBV7-2 and TRBJ2-3; D is unresolved. The CDR3 is made up of 14 amino acids. V was pared by 3 bases and J by 2 bases, with 9 bases between. Germline CDR1 SGHTA, CDR2 FQGNSA. In nucleotides, the CDR3 is TGTGCCAGCAGCTTGGGCCTGGACACAGATACGCAGTATTTT. Amino acids: CASSLGLDTDTQYF.

The V and J genes are TRBV6-1 and TRBJ2-3; 9 bases align to TRBD2. V gave up 3 bases and J gave up 2 bases; unmatched junction bases: 3. The CDR3 spans 15 residues. Germline V lookup: CDR1 MNHNS, CDR2 SASEGT. The CDR3: CASSDLAGYTDTQYF. The CDR3 DNA reads TGTGCCAGCAGTGATCTAGCGGGGTACACAGATACGCAGTATTTT.

The chain combines TRBV2 with TRBJ1-2, with 11 bases fitting TRBD1. The CDR3 is 15 amino acids. Trimming removed 6 bases from V and 5 bases from J; junction bases left unmatched: 8. Germline V gene sequence: CDR1 SNHLY, CDR2 FYNNEI. The CDR3 nucleotides are TGTGCCAGCAGGGGACAGGGGGAGATTGGTTATGGCTACACCTTC. Encoded protein: CASRGQGEIGYGYTF.

The chain couples TRBV20-1 to TRBJ2-1; D uncertain. CDR1 is DFQATT and CDR2 is SNEGSKA in the germline V gene (reference sequence). Deletions cut 6 bases from V and 3 bases from J, with 6 bases between. The CDR3 has 11 amino acids. CDR3 bases: TGCAGTGCGGCCCACTACAATGAGCAGTTCTTC. Its protein product is CSAAHYNEQFF.

This clone is a singleton in its sample. This CDR3 reads CASSLGEQGEAFF. The CDR3 DNA reads TGTGCCAGCAGCTTAGGGGAACAGGGAGAAGCTTTCTTT. The chain carries TRBV11-3 and TRBJ1-1; tentative D call: TRBD1 (6 bases). Germline V CDR1 and CDR2: SGHNT, YENEEA. V was clipped by 1 base and J by 8 bases, with 11 bases between them. This CDR3 is 13 amino acids long.

The chain joins TRBV5-1 to TRBJ2-7; 7 bases match TRBD2. Trimming at V came to 3 bases and at J to 6 bases, leaving 6 bases not matched to a gene. Germline V gives CDR1 SGHRS, CDR2 YFSETQ. This CDR3 has 13 amino acids. The CDR3 coding sequence is TGCGCCAGCAGCTACATACCTAGCGGCGAGCAGTACTTC. It translates to CASSYIPSGEQYF.

CDR3 bases: TGTGCCAGCAGCTCCAAGACTAGCGGGGCAACCTACGAGCAGTACTTC. Its translation: CASSSKTSGATYEQYF. The J gene is TRBJ2-7, the V gene TRBV7-4, with 11 bases aligning to TRBD2. CDR3 length: 16 residues. CDR1 SGHVT and CDR2 SQSDAQ come from the germline V gene. The ends lost 4 bases at V and 2 bases at J; junction bases unmatched: 7. The whole variable domain, remainder taken from reference TRBV7-4 and TRBJ2-7, is GAGVSQSPRYKVAKRGRDVALRCDSISGHVTLYWYRQTLGQGSEVLTYSQSDAQRDKSGRPSGRFSAERPERSVSTLKIQRTEQGDSAVYLCASSSKTSGATYEQYFGPGTRLTVT.

The V and J genes are TRBV7-3 and TRBJ2-3; no clear D gene. The germline gives CDR1 SGHTA, CDR2 FQGTGA. V lost 5 bases and J 1 base, leaving 7 bases between the germline ends. The CDR3 is made up of 13 amino acids. CDR3: CASSPQGTDTQYF. Written as DNA, the CDR3 is TGTGCCAGCAGCCCCCAGGGCACAGATACGCAGTATTTT.